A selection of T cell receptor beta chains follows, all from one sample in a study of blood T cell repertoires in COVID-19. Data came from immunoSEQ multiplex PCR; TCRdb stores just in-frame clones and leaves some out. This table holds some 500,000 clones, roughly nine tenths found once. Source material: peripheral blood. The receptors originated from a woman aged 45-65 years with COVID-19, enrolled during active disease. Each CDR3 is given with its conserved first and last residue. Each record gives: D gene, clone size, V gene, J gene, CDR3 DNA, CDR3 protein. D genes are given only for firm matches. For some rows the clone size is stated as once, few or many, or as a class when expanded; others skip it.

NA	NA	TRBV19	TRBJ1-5	NA	CASSDFGSGPQHF
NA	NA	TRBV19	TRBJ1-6	TGTGCCAGTAACAGGGACCGTAATTCACCCCTCCACTTT	CASNRDRNSPLHF
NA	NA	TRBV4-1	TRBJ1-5	TGCGCCAGCAGCCCCCAGGGGAATAGCAATCAGCCCCAGCATTTT	CASSPQGNSNQPQHF
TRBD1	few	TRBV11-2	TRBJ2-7	TGTGCCAGCAGCCCCAGGGGGAAGCAGTACTTC	CASSPRGKQYF
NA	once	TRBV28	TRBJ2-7	TGTGCCAGCAGTTTTCCCTTTGGGACACGGATCTCCTACGAGCAGTACTTC	CASSFPFGTRISYEQYF
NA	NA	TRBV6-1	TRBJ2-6	TGTGCCAGCAGTGAGGACAGCTCTGGGGCCAACGTCCTGACTTTC	CASSEDSSGANVLTF
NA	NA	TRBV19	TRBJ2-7	TGTGCCAGTAGTATAGATGGCTCGCCGACCTACGAGCAGTACTTC	CASSIDGSPTYEQYF
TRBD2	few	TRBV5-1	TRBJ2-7	TGCGCCAGCAGCTACTCCGGGACTAGTCCTAACGAGCAGTACTTC	CASSYSGTSPNEQYF
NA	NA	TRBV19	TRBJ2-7	TGTGCCAGTAGCGACCACAGGGGGGGAAGCTCCTACGAGCAGTACTTC	CASSDHRGGSSYEQYF
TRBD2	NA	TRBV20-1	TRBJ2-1	TGCAGTGCTAGTCCCGGGACTAGCGGGGGAAATGAGCAGTTCTTC	CSASPGTSGGNEQFF
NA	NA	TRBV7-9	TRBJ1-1	TGTGCCAGCAGCTGGACAGTGATGGGCACTGAAGCTTTCTTT	CASSWTVMGTEAFF